The source of this T cell receptor (beta chain) is a study of T cell changes during pregnancy in multiple sclerosis. Using immunoSEQ multiplex PCR, the repertoire was profiled, and TCRdb retains in-frame clones only, with some absent. In the table there are approximately 50,000 clones, around 92% of which are singletons. Trimming cost V 2 bases and J 4 bases, with 12 bases left between them. CDR1 KGHSH and CDR2 LQKENI come from the germline V gene. This CDR3 is 14 amino acids long. The TCR sequence derives from a female donor with multiple sclerosis, enrolled in a pregnancy study. The sample consisted of CD4+ T cells from peripheral blood mononuclear cells, taken in the third trimester of pregnancy. V usage is TRBV18 and J usage is TRBJ2-7; TRBD1 is a possible D gene (6 bases). The CDR3 loop reads CASSPGTPRYEQYF. Here the CDR3 DNA reads TGTGCCAGCTCACCAGGGACACCGCGTTACGAGCAGTACTTC.